The 6 T cell receptor beta chains below were found in one sample sequenced in a study of blood T cells in healthy people across ages. The second PCR ran 7 to 11 cycles with a sample-barcoded 5' primer and J-beta primers. A single record per CDR3 protein comes from TCRdb applying MiXCR to the 5' RACE reads. The table shows 650,000 to 1,000,000 distinct CDR3 sequences, with less than 60% occurring only once. Material for sequencing was blood. The receptors were sampled from an elderly man in good health.

The chain joins TRBV6-5 to TRBJ2-1; 9 nucleotides match TRBD2. The better agreement between TRBJ2-7 and the DNA end casts doubt on the J call. Germline CDR1 reads MNHEY; CDR2 reads SVGAGI. CDR3 length: 13 residues. This CDR3 reads CASRTSGANEQYF. For the CDR3, the DNA is TGTGCCAGCAGGACTAGCGGCGCCAATGAGCAGTACTTC.

The V call is TRBV20-1, the J call TRBJ1-6; 12 bases line up with TRBD1. Germline assignment: CDR1 DFQATT and CDR2 SNEGSKA (reference sequence). There are 16 residues in the CDR3. J lost 9 bases, V lost 5 bases, and 11 bases had no gene match. DNA of the CDR3: TGCAGTGCTGGCCACCGGGACAGGGGGCTCAGTTCACCCCTCCACTTT. Protein: CSAGHRDRGLSSPLHF.

The CDR3 protein is CATREGQGYTDTQYF. In DNA, the CDR3 is TGTGCCACCAGAGAGGGACAGGGATACACAGATACGCAGTATTTT. The rearrangement links TRBV24-1 to TRBJ2-3; 9 bases are shared with TRBD1. Germline V CDR1 and CDR2: KGHDR, SFDVKD. V dropped 7 bases and J dropped 2; count of bases not matched to a gene: 6. CDR3 size: 15 residues.

The chain carries TRBV27 and TRBJ1-1; 7 bases agree with TRBD1. Germline CDR1 and CDR2: MNHEY and SMNVEV (reference sequence). CDR3 length: 14 residues. V lost 8 bases and J lost 2; bases outside the gene matches: 8. The CDR3 sequence is CASGPQGGNTEAFF. The CDR3 region has the DNA TGTGCCAGCGGGCCTCAGGGGGGAAACACTGAAGCTTTCTTT.

This clonotype was found a few times. This chain links TRBV20-1 with TRBJ1-5; weak D call: TRBD1 (5 bases). The germline V gene has CDR1 DFQATT and CDR2 SNEGSKA (reference sequence). V shed 1 base and J shed 1 base, with 11 bases lying between them. The CDR3 is 15 amino acids. The CDR3 bases are TGCAGTGCTAGAGCCCTAGGGGCCAGCAATCAGCCCCAGCATTTT. This codes for CSARALGASNQPQHF.

The J gene is TRBJ2-1, the V gene TRBV5-1, with a weak D call TRBD2 (6 bases). CDR1 SGHRS and CDR2 YFSETQ come from the germline V gene. CDR3 length: 15 amino acids. Trimming shortened V by 4 bases and J by 7 bases, and 18 bases separated the two germline ends. CDR3 amino acids: CASSGSEGPWNEQFF. The CDR3 nucleotides read TGCGCCAGCAGCGGATCGGAGGGCCCGTGGAATGAGCAGTTCTTC.